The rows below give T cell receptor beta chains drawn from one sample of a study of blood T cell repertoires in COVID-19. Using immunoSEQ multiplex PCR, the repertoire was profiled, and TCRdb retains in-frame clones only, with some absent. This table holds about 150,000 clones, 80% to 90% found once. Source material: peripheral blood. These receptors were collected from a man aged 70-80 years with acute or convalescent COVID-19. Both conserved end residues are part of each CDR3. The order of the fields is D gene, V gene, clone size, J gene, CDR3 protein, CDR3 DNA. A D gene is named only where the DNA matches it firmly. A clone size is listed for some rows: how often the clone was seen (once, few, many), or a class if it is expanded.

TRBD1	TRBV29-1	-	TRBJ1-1	CSVVLGQGGTEAFF	TGCAGCGTTGTACTCGGACAGGGTGGGACTGAAGCTTTCTTT
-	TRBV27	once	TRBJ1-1	CASSLRQGSSEAFF	TGTGCCAGCAGTTTAAGGCAGGGGAGCTCTGAAGCTTTCTTT
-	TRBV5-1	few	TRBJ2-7	CASLRDYEQYF	TGCGCCAGCTTGCGGGACTACGAGCAGTACTTC
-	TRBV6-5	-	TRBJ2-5	CASSPSAGAGETQYF	TGTGCCAGCAGCCCGTCAGCAGGGGCCGGGGAGACCCAGTACTTC
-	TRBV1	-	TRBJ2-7	CTSSPRSGRDDDEQYF	TGCACCAGCAGCCCTCGTAGCGGGAGGGACGACGACGAGCAGTACTTC
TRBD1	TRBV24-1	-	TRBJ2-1	CAIGTGIYNEQFF	TGTGCCATCGGGACAGGCATCTACAATGAGCAGTTCTTC
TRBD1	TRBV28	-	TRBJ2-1	CASSYAGTGGASYNEQFF	TGTGCCAGCAGTTACGCCGGGACAGGGGGCGCGTCCTACAATGAGCAGTTCTTC
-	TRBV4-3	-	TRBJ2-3	CASSQSEGLTDTQYF	TGCGCCAGCAGCCAATCGGAGGGGCTCACAGATACGCAGTATTTT
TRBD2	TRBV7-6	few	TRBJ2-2	CASSPLGGRAETGELFF	TGTGCCAGCTCCCCTTTAGGCGGGAGGGCCGAAACCGGGGAGCTGTTTTTT
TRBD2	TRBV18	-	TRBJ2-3	CASSASGPSTDTQYF	TGTGCCAGCTCAGCTAGCGGACCTAGCACAGATACGCAGTATTTT
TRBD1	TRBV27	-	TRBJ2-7	CASSHRGYEQYF	TGTGCCAGCAGTCACAGGGGTTACGAGCAGTACTTC
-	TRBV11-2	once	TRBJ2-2	CASSLRVGGGKNTGELFF	TGTGCCAGCAGCTTACGGGTTGGGGGCGGAAAAAACACCGGGGAGCTGTTTTTT
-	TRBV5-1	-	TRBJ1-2	CASSFSGDGYGYTF	TGCGCCAGCAGCTTCTCAGGGGACGGCTATGGCTACACCTTC
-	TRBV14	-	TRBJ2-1	CASSQVDNFYNEQFF	TGTGCCAGCAGCCAAGTGGACAACTTCTACAATGAGCAGTTCTTC
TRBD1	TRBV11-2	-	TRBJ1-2	CASTPGQTNYGYTF	TGTGCCAGCACTCCGGGACAGACTAACTATGGCTACACCTTC
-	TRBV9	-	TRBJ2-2	CASSVGSGARGTGELFF	TGTGCCAGCAGCGTAGGGTCAGGGGCCAGGGGCACCGGGGAGCTGTTTTTT
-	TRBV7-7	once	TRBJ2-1	CASSRSIGGYNEQFF	TGTGCTAGCAGCCGAAGCATCGGAGGATACAATGAGCAGTTCTTC
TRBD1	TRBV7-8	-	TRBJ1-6	CASSLLQGSSPLHF	TGTGCCAGCAGCTTGCTACAGGGGAGTTCACCCCTCCACTTT
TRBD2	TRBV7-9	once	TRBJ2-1	CASSPPGLAGVGEQFF	TGTGCCAGCAGCCCCCCGGGACTAGCGGGAGTCGGTGAGCAGTTCTTC
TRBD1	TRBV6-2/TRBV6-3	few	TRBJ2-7	CASSYGTGLYEQYF	TGTGCCAGCAGTTACGGGACAGGGCTCTACGAGCAGTACTTC
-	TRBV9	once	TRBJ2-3	CASSPSTGPTDTQYF	TGTGCCAGCAGCCCTAGTACAGGCCCCACAGATACGCAGTATTTT
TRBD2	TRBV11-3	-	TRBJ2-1	CASSAREGLYNEQFF	TGTGCCAGCAGCGCCCGGGAGGGGTTATACAATGAGCAGTTCTTC
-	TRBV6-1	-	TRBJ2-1	CASSGFRQVPIYNEQFF	TGTGCCAGCAGTGGCTTCCGACAGGTCCCAATATACAATGAGCAGTTCTTC
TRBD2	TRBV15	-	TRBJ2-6	CATSAGTSVLSGANVLTF	TGTGCCACCAGCGCCGGGACTAGCGTGCTCTCTGGGGCCAACGTCCTGACTTTC
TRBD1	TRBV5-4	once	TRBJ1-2	CASSSGQGYYGYTF	TGTGCCAGCAGCTCTGGACAGGGGTACTATGGCTACACCTTC
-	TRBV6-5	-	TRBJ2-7	CASTQTLYEQYF	TGTGCCAGCACCCAGACTCTCTACGAGCAGTACTTC
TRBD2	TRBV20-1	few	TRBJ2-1	CSASAGTSSKNEQFF	TGCAGTGCTAGTGCCGGGACTAGTAGTAAAAATGAGCAGTTCTTC
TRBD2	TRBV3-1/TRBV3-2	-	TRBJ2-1	CASSKTPGLADPSSYNEQFF	TGTGCCAGCAGCAAAACTCCGGGACTAGCGGATCCTAGCTCCTACAATGAGCAGTTCTTC
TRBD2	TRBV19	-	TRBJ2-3	CASSIGPSGYEDTQYF	TGTGCCAGTAGTATAGGGCCTAGCGGGTATGAAGATACGCAGTATTTT
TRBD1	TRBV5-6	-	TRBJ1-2	CASRPPGQGPYGYTF	TGTGCCAGCAGACCCCCGGGACAGGGGCCCTATGGCTACACCTTC
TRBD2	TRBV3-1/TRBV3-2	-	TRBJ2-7	CASSHALAGGPYEQYF	TGTGCCAGCAGCCACGCACTAGCGGGAGGGCCGTACGAGCAGTACTTC
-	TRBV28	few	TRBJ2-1	CASQEQFF	TGTGCCAGTCAGGAGCAGTTCTTC
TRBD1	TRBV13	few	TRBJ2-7	CASSPGQGRYEQYF	TGTGCCAGCAGCCCCGGACAGGGTCGGTACGAGCAGTACTTC
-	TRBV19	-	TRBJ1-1	CASSIETGSVNTEAFF	TGTGCCAGTAGTATAGAAACAGGGAGTGTGAACACTGAAGCTTTCTTT
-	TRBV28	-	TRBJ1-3	CASSFGGENTIYF	TGTGCCAGCAGTTTTGGGGGGGAAAACACCATATATTTT
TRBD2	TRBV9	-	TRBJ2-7	CASSVEASGRSPYEQYF	TGTGCCAGCAGCGTAGAGGCTAGCGGGAGGTCCCCCTACGAGCAGTACTTC
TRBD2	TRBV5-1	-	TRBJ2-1	CASSSLAGGYNEQFF	TGCGCCAGCAGTTCGCTAGCGGGAGGCTACAATGAGCAGTTCTTC
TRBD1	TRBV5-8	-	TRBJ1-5	CASRPLQGAPDQPQHF	TGTGCCAGCAGACCACTACAGGGGGCGCCGGATCAGCCCCAGCATTTT
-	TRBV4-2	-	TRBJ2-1	CASSQGIGGQYNEQFF	TGTGCCAGCAGCCAAGGTATTGGAGGACAGTACAATGAGCAGTTCTTC
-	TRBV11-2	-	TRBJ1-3	CASSSQGGVGNTIYF	TGTGCCAGCAGCTCCCAGGGTGGCGTTGGAAACACCATATATTTT
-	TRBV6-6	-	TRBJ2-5	CASSYNRYQETQYF	TGTGCCAGCAGTTACAACAGATACCAAGAGACCCAGTACTTC
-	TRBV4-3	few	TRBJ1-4	CASSLSLRAGGNEKLFF	TGCGCCAGCAGCCTTTCCCTTAGGGCCGGGGGGAATGAAAAACTGTTTTTT
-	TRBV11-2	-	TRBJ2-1	CASSPHEGSRGYNEQFF	TGTGCCAGCAGCCCCCATGAGGGAAGTCGGGGCTACAATGAGCAGTTCTTC
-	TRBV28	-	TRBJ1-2	CASSVPFPDGYTF	TGTGCCAGCAGTGTCCCATTCCCGGATGGCTACACCTTC
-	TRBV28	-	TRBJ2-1	CASSFVSGRQFF	TGTGCCAGCAGTTTCGTAAGCGGCAGGCAGTTCTTC
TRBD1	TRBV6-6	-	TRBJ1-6	CASSYRETGDNSPLHF	TGTGCCAGCAGTTACAGAGAGACAGGGGACAATTCACCCCTCCACTTT
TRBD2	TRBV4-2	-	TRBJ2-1	CASSPGTSGSSYNEQFF	TGTGCCAGCAGCCCTGGGACTAGCGGGAGCTCCTACAATGAGCAGTTCTTC
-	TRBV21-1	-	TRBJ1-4	CASSKGGGCLWNEKLFF	TGTGCCAGCAGCAAGGGCGGAGGGTGCTTATGGAATGAAAAACTGTTTTTT
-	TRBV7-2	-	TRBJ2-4	CASSPITFVGDAKNIQYF	TGTGCCAGCAGCCCCATAACCTTTGTGGGAGACGCGAAAAACATTCAGTACTTC
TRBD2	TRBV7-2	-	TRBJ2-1	CASSSSKGGLAGTYNEQFF	TGTGCCAGCAGCTCCTCTAAGGGGGGACTAGCGGGAACCTACAATGAGCAGTTCTTC
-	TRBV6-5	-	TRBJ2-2	CASSPLVGSAGELFF	TGTGCCAGCAGCCCACTAGTAGGGTCCGCCGGGGAGCTGTTTTTT
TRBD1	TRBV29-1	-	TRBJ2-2	CSVGQGTGELFF	TGCAGCGTTGGACAGGGTACCGGGGAGCTGTTTTTT
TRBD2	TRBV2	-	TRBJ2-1	CASTLLALNEQFF	TGTGCCAGCACCCTACTAGCGCTGAATGAGCAGTTCTTC
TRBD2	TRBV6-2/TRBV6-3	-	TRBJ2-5	CASSYGATSGRVETQYF	TGTGCCAGCAGTTACGGCGCGACTAGCGGGAGGGTGGAGACCCAGTACTTC
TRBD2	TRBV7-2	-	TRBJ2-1	CASSLALSGAYNEQFF	TGTGCCAGCAGCTTAGCGCTAAGCGGGGCCTACAATGAGCAGTTCTTC